One sample yielded the 3 T cell receptor beta chains listed below, sequenced in a study of OX40 agonist ivuxolimab in advanced cancers. TCRdb keeps only in-frame clones here, not all; method: immunoSEQ multiplex PCR. Counted here are about 60,000 clones, approximately 90% occurring once; the ten biggest clones make up under 4.5%. The sample was CD4+ or CD8+ T cells sorted from blood, taken in a trial of the OX40 agonist ivuxolimab. The source is an adult with an advanced solid tumor such as melanoma, head and neck, liver or kidney cancer.

V usage is TRBV5-1 and J usage is TRBJ1-5; D remains unclear. Germline V lookup: CDR1 SGHRS, CDR2 YFSETQ. Trimming left V 2 bases short and J 4 bases short, with 10 bases between. The CDR3 loop spans 14 amino acids. This CDR3 is CASSLTWGNQPQHF. As DNA, the CDR3 is TGCGCCAGCAGCTTAACGTGGGGAAATCAGCCCCAGCATTTT.

The rearrangement uses TRBV11-2 and TRBJ1-3, with 7 nucleotides matching TRBD1. The CDR3 contains 16 residues. Germline V gene lookup returns CDR1 SGHAT and CDR2 FQNNGV. J lost 0 bases, V lost 5 bases, and 7 bases had no gene match. CDR3: CASSKLQGSSGNTIYF. The CDR3 DNA reads TGTGCCAGCAGCAAGTTACAGGGGTCCTCTGGAAACACCATATATTTT.

The chain has TRBV7-2 and TRBJ1-6; the D gene is possibly TRBD1 (6 bases). Trimming stripped 5 bases from V and 8 bases from J, with 16 bases between. The CDR3 extends over 15 amino acids. The germline V gene has CDR1 SGHTA and CDR2 FQGNSA. The CDR3 here is CASSLMTGADSPLHF. The DNA of the CDR3 is TGTGCCAGCAGCCTCATGACAGGCGCCGATTCACCCCTCCACTTT.